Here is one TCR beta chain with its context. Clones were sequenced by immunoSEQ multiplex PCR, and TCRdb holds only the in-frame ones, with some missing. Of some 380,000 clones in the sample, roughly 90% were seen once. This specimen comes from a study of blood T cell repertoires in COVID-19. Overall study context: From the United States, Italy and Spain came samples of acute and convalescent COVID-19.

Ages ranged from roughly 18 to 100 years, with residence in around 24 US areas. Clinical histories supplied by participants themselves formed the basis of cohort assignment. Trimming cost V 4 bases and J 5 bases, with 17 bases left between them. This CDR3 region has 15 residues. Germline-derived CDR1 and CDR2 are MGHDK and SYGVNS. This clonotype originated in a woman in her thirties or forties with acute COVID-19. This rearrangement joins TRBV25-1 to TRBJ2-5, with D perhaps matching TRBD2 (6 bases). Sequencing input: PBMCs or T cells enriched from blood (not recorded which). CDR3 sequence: CASSGGTRRRETQYF. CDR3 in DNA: TGTGCCAGCAGTGGGGGGACTCGAAGAAGGGAGACCCAGTACTTC.